This TCR beta chain originates from a study of Ad26.COV2.S vaccination and SARS-CoV-2 variants. Study observations and caveats: The TCR breadth and depth analyses may have produced an underestimate of total T cell responses. Substantial breadth was reported for post-vaccination spike-specific CD8+ and CD4+ T cells. Similar non-spike TCR breadth was seen in vaccine and placebo recipients.

Of note for this clone: No antigen is known for it.

Produced via immunoSEQ multiplex PCR; TCRdb's table is partial and in-frame only. The table records about 140,000 clones, roughly 90% of them present only once. The sequence derives from a human donor who had recovered from COVID-19. The sample was peripheral blood, taken after recovery from COVID-19.

The DNA for the CDR3 is TGTGCCTGGAGCCTCCTCACCTACGAGCAGTACTTC. This gives the protein CAWSLLTYEQYF. V is TRBV30 and J is TRBJ2-7; no clear D gene. Between the trimmed V and J ends, which lost 3 bases and 2 bases, there was a span of 8 bases. Germline CDR1 and CDR2: GTSNPN and SVGIG (reference sequence). The CDR3 is 12 residues long.